This TCR beta chain was recovered during a study of cytomegalovirus exposure and HLA in healthy donors. Regarding the study as a whole: About 87% or about 30% of the time was how often most TCR beta V segments were productive, according to an earlier analysis.

In the case of this clone: Its antigen remains unknown.

PCR employed 60 Vbeta and 13 Jbeta primers. Sequencing was performed with immunoSEQ multiplex PCR; in TCRdb, only in-frame clones are kept and a portion is missing. Of 30,000 to 45,000 clones listed, roughly 79% are singletons. Sequencing was carried out using PBMCs. This receptor was obtained from a woman between 40 and 50 years old in good health and CMV-seronegative.

In nucleotides, the CDR3 is TGTGCCAGTAGCGACAATAGCAATCAGCCCCAGCATTTT. Protein sequence: CASSDNSNQPQHF. The chain combines TRBV19 with TRBJ1-5; D gene uncertain. Germline values: CDR1 LNHDA, CDR2 SQIVND (reference sequence). V was clipped by 6 bases and J by 0 bases, with 6 bases between them. The CDR3 extends over 13 amino acids.